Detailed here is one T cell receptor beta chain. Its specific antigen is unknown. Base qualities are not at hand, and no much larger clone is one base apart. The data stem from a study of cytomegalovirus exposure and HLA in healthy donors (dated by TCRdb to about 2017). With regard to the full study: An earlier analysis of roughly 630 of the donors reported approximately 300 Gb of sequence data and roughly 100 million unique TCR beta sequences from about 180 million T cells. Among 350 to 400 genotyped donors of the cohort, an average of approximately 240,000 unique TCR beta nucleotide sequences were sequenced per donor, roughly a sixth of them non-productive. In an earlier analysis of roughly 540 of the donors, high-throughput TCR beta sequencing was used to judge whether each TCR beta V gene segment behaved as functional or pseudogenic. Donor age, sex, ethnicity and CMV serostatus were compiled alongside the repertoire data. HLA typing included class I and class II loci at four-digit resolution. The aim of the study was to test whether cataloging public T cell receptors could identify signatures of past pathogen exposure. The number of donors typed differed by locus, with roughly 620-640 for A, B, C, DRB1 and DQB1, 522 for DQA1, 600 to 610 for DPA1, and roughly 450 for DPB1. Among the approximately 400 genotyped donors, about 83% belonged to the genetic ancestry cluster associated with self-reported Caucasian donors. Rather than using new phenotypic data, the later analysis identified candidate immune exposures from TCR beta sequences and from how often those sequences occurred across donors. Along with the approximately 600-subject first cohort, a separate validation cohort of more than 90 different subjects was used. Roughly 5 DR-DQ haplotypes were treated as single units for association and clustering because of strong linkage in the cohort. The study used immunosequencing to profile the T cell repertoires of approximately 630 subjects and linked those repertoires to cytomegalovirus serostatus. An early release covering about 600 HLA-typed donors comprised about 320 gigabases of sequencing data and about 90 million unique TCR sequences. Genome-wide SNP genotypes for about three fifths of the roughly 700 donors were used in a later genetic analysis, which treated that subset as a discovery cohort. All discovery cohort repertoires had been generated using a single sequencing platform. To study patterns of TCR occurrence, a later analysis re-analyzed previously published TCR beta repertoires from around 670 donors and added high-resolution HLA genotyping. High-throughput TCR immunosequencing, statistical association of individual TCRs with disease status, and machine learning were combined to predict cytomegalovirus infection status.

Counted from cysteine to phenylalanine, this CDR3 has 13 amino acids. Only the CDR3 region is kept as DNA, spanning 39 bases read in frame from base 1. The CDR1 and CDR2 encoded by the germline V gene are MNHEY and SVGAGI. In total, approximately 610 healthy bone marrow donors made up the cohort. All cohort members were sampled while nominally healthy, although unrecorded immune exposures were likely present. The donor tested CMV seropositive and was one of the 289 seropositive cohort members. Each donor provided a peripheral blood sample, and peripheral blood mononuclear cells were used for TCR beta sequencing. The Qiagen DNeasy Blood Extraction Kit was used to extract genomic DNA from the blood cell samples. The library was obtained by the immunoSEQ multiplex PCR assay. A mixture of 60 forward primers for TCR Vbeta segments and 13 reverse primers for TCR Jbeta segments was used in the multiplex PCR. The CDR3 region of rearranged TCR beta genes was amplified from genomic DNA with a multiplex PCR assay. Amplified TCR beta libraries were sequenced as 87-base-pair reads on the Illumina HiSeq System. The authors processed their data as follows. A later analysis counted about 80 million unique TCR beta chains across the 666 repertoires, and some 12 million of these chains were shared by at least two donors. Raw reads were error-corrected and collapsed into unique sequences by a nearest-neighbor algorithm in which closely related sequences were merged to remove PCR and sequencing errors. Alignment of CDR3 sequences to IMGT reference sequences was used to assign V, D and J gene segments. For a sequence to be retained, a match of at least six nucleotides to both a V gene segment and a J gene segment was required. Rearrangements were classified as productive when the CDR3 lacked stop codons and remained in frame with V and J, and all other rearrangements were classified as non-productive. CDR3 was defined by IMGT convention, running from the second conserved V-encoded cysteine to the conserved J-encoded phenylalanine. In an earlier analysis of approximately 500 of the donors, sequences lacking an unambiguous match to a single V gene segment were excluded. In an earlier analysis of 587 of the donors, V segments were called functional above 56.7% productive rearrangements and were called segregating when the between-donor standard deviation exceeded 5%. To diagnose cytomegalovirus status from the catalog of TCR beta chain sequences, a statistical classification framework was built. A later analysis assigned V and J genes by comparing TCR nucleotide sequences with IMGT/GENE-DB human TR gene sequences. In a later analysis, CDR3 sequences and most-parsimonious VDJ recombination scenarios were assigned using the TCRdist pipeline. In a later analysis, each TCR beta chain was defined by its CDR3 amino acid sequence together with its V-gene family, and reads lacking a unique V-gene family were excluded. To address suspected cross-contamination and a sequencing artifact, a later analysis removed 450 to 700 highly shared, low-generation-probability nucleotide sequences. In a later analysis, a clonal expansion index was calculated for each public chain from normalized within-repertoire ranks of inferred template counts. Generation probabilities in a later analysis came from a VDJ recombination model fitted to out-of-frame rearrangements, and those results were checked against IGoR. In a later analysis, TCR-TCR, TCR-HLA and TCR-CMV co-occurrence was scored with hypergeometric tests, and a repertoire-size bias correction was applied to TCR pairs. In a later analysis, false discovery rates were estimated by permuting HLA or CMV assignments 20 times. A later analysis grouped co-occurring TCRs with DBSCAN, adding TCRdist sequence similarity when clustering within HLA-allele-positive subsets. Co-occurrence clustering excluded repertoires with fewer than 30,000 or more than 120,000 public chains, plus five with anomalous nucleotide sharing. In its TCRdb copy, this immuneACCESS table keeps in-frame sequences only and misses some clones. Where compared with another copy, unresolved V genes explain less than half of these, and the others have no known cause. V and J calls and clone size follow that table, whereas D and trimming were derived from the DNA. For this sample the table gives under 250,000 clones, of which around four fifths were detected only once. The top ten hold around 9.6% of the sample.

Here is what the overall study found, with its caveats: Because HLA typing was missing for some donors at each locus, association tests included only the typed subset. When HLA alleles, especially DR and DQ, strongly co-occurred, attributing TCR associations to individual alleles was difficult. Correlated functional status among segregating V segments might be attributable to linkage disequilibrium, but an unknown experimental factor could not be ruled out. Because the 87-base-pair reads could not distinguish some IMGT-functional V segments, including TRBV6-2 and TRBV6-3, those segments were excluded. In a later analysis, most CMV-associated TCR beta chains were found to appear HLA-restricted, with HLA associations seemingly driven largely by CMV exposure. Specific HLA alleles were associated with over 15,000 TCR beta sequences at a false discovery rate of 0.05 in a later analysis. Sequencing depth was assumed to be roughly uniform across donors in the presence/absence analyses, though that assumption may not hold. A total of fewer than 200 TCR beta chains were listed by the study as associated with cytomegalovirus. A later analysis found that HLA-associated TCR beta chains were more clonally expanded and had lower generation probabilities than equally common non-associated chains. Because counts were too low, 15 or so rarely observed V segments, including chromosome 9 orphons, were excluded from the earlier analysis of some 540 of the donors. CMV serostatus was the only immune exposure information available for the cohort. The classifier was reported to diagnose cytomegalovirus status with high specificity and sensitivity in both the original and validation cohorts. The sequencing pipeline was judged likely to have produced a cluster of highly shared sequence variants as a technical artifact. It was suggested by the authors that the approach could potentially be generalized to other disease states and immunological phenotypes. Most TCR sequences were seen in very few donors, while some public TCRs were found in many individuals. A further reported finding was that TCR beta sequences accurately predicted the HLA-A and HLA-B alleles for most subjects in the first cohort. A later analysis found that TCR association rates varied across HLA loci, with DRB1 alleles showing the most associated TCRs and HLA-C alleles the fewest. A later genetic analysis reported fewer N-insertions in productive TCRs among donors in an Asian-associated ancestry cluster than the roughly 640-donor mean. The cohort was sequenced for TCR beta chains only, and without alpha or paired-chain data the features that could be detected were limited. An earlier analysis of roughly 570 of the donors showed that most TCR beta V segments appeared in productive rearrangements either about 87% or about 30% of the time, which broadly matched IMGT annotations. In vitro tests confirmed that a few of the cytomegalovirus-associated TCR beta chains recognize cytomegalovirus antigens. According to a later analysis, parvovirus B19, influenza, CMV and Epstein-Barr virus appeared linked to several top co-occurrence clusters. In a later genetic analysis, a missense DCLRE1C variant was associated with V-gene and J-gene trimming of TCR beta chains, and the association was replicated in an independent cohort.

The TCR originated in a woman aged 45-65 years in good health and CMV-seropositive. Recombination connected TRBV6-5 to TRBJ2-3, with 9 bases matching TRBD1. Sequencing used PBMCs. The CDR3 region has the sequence CSARTGVTDTQYF. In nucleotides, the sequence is TGTTCGGCGCGGACAGGGGTAACAGATACGCAGTATTTT.